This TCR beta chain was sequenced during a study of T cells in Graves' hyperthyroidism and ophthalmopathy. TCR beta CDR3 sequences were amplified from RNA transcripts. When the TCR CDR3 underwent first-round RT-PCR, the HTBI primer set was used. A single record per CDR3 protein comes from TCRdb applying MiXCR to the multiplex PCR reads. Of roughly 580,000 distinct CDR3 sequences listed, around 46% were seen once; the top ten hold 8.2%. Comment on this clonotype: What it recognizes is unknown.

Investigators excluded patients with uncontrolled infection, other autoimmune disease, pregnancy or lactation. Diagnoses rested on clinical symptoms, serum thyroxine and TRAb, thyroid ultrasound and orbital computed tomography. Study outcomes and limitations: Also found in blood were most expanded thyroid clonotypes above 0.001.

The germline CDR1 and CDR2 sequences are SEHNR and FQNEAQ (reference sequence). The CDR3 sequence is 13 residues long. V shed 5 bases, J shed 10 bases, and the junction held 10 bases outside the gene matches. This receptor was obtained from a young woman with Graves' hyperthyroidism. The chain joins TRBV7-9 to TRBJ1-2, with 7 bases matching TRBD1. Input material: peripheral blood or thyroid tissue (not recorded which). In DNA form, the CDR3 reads TGTGCCAGCAGCCAAGGGGGGCAGGGGGACTACACCTTC. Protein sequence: CASSQGGQGDYTF.